Listed below are T cell receptor beta chains from one sample, sequenced in a study of T cell changes during pregnancy in multiple sclerosis. The table came from immunoSEQ multiplex PCR; TCRdb's copy has only in-frame clones and leaves some out. The sample has roughly 42,000 clones, around 90% seen once. Material: CD4+ T cells from peripheral blood mononuclear cells, obtained in the first trimester of pregnancy. The receptors derive from a female donor with multiple sclerosis, enrolled in a pregnancy study. Both conserved end residues are part of each CDR3. The D gene is left open where the match is weak. Size values are once, few and many counts, or a class for expanded clones, and some rows have none.

J gene: TRBJ1-1
clone size: -
D gene: -
V gene: TRBV29-1
CDR3 DNA: TGCAGCGTTGTGGGCGGAGGACTGAACACTGAAGCTTTCTTT
CDR3 protein: CSVVGGGLNTEAFF

J gene: TRBJ2-5
clone size: -
D gene: -
V gene: TRBV2
CDR3 DNA: TGTGCCAGCACTATCGTGGGCACGGGGAGGGAGACCCAGTACTTC
CDR3 protein: CASTIVGTGRETQYF

J gene: TRBJ2-3
clone size: -
D gene: -
V gene: TRBV5-1
CDR3 DNA: TGCGCCAGCAGCCCCCAGGATGGCACAGATACGCAGTATTTT
CDR3 protein: CASSPQDGTDTQYF

J gene: TRBJ2-1
clone size: many
D gene: TRBD2
V gene: TRBV9
CDR3 DNA: TGTGCCAGCAGCGGGAGACTAGCGGGCTCCTACAATGAGCAGTTCTTC
CDR3 protein: CASSGRLAGSYNEQFF

J gene: TRBJ1-1
clone size: -
D gene: -
V gene: TRBV5-1
CDR3 DNA: TGCGCCAGCAGCTTGGCGGGGGGGGACACTGAAGCTTTCTTT
CDR3 protein: CASSLAGGDTEAFF

J gene: TRBJ1-1
clone size: once
D gene: -
V gene: TRBV5-1
CDR3 DNA: TGCGCCAGCAGCTTGGGGACATTCGGGAACACTGAAGCTTTCTTT
CDR3 protein: CASSLGTFGNTEAFF

J gene: TRBJ1-5
clone size: -
D gene: -
V gene: TRBV6-5
CDR3 DNA: TGTGCCAGCAGTTACGGCCAGGGGAATCAGCCCCAGCATTTT
CDR3 protein: CASSYGQGNQPQHF

J gene: TRBJ2-7
clone size: -
D gene: TRBD1
V gene: TRBV18
CDR3 DNA: TGTGCCAGCTCACCACCCGGTCATGGACAGGGGGTTGGGGAGCAGTACTTC
CDR3 protein: CASSPPGHGQGVGEQYF

J gene: TRBJ2-1
clone size: -
D gene: -
V gene: TRBV5-4
CDR3 DNA: TGTGCCAGCAGCTCGGACTTGAACAATGAGCAGTTCTTC
CDR3 protein: CASSSDLNNEQFF

J gene: TRBJ1-2
clone size: -
D gene: TRBD1
V gene: TRBV4-3
CDR3 DNA: TGCGCCAGCAGCCGACAGGGGACAGTTCGATTAAACTATGGCTACACCTTC
CDR3 protein: CASSRQGTVRLNYGYTF

J gene: TRBJ1-4
clone size: -
D gene: TRBD1
V gene: TRBV18
CDR3 DNA: TGTGCCAGCTCACCGGACAGGCTTAATGAAAAACTGTTTTTT
CDR3 protein: CASSPDRLNEKLFF

J gene: TRBJ1-2
clone size: -
D gene: -
V gene: TRBV6-6
CDR3 DNA: TGTGCCAGCAGTCGGACAGAGAGTGGCTACACCTTC
CDR3 protein: CASSRTESGYTF

J gene: TRBJ2-2
clone size: -
D gene: -
V gene: TRBV19
CDR3 DNA: TGTGCCAGTAGTAAGGGGGCCGGGGAGCTGTTTTTT
CDR3 protein: CASSKGAGELFF

J gene: TRBJ1-3
clone size: -
D gene: -
V gene: TRBV6-6
CDR3 DNA: TGTGCCAGCAGCCCGAGGGCTGGAAACACCATATATTTT
CDR3 protein: CASSPRAGNTIYF

J gene: TRBJ2-5
clone size: -
D gene: TRBD2
V gene: TRBV28
CDR3 DNA: TGTGCCAGCAATGGGGGGGTAAGGACCCAGTACTTC
CDR3 protein: CASNGGVRTQYF

J gene: TRBJ1-2
clone size: few
D gene: -
V gene: TRBV7-8
CDR3 DNA: TGTGCCAGCAGCTTAGCCATCACGGGGGGAAATAACTATGGCTACACCTTC
CDR3 protein: CASSLAITGGNNYGYTF

J gene: TRBJ1-5
clone size: -
D gene: TRBD1
V gene: TRBV6-5
CDR3 DNA: TGTGCCAGCAGTCAACAGGGGAATCAGCCCCAGCATTTT
CDR3 protein: CASSQQGNQPQHF

J gene: TRBJ2-1
clone size: -
D gene: -
V gene: TRBV6-6
CDR3 DNA: TGTGCCAGCAGGGCAGGGGGGCAGAATGAGCAGTTCTTC
CDR3 protein: CASRAGGQNEQFF

J gene: TRBJ2-6
clone size: few
D gene: TRBD2
V gene: TRBV10-3
CDR3 DNA: TGTGCCATCAGTTCGTTGGGGCCTCTAGCGGGAGGTTCTGGGGCCAACGTCCTGACTTTC
CDR3 protein: CAISSLGPLAGGSGANVLTF

J gene: TRBJ2-5
clone size: -
D gene: TRBD1
V gene: TRBV6-5
CDR3 DNA: TGTGCCAGCAGTGCCGACAGGGTAGAGACCCAGTACTTC
CDR3 protein: CASSADRVETQYF

J gene: TRBJ2-3
clone size: once
D gene: TRBD1
V gene: TRBV5-4
CDR3 DNA: TGTGCCAGCAGCTCACAGGGGGCAGGGACAGATACGCAGTATTTT
CDR3 protein: CASSSQGAGTDTQYF

J gene: TRBJ2-1
clone size: -
D gene: -
V gene: TRBV6-6
CDR3 DNA: TGTGCCAGCAGCCTATCCGCGGGGATCAATGAGCAGTTCTTC
CDR3 protein: CASSLSAGINEQFF

J gene: TRBJ2-1
clone size: few
D gene: TRBD2
V gene: TRBV4-1
CDR3 DNA: TGCGCCAGCAGCCAAGAAAGCGGGAGGGCGGCTTACAATGAGCAGTTCTTC
CDR3 protein: CASSQESGRAAYNEQFF

J gene: TRBJ1-2
clone size: -
D gene: -
V gene: TRBV12-1
CDR3 DNA: TGTGCCAGCGCGGGTTTTAACTATGGCTACACCTTC
CDR3 protein: CASAGFNYGYTF

J gene: TRBJ2-7
clone size: -
D gene: -
V gene: TRBV6-1
CDR3 DNA: TGTGCCAGCAGAAGGACAGACGAGCAGTACTTC
CDR3 protein: CASRRTDEQYF

J gene: TRBJ2-2
clone size: -
D gene: TRBD2
V gene: TRBV9
CDR3 DNA: TGTGCCAGCAGCGTAGGGGCTAGCGGGATTGGTACCGGGGAGCTGTTTTTT
CDR3 protein: CASSVGASGIGTGELFF

J gene: TRBJ2-5
clone size: -
D gene: TRBD2
V gene: TRBV18
CDR3 DNA: TGTGCCAGCTCGCAACTTAGCGGGAGACCGAGAGAGACCCAGTACTTC
CDR3 protein: CASSQLSGRPRETQYF

J gene: TRBJ2-1
clone size: -
D gene: -
V gene: TRBV6-1
CDR3 DNA: TGTGCCAGCAGTGGGCGGACTAACTACCTTATCGATGAGCAGTTCTTC
CDR3 protein: CASSGRTNYLIDEQFF

J gene: TRBJ1-1
clone size: -
D gene: -
V gene: TRBV19
CDR3 DNA: TGTGCCAGTAGTCTCACTCCCGCAGGGCCGGGCACTGAAGCTTTCTTT
CDR3 protein: CASSLTPAGPGTEAFF

J gene: TRBJ2-7
clone size: -
D gene: TRBD2
V gene: TRBV7-2
CDR3 DNA: TGTGCCAGCAGCTTACGGACTAGCGGGAACAACGAGCAGTACTTC
CDR3 protein: CASSLRTSGNNEQYF

J gene: TRBJ2-5
clone size: -
D gene: TRBD2
V gene: TRBV5-1
CDR3 DNA: TGCGCCAGCAGCCCCGGTTCTGCGGGAGGGCCCCAAGAGACCCAGTACTTC
CDR3 protein: CASSPGSAGGPQETQYF

J gene: TRBJ1-4
clone size: -
D gene: -
V gene: TRBV5-1
CDR3 DNA: TGCGCCAGCAGCCCAGTAATCCCGGGAAATGAAAAACTGTTTTTT
CDR3 protein: CASSPVIPGNEKLFF

J gene: TRBJ2-6
clone size: -
D gene: -
V gene: TRBV4-2
CDR3 DNA: TGTGCCGGGGGGAGCTCTGGGGCCAACGTCCTGACTTTC
CDR3 protein: CAGGSSGANVLTF

J gene: TRBJ2-5
clone size: few
D gene: TRBD2
V gene: TRBV6-5
CDR3 DNA: TGTGCCAGCAGTTTCGGACTAGCCGAGACCCAGTACTTC
CDR3 protein: CASSFGLAETQYF

J gene: TRBJ2-2
clone size: -
D gene: TRBD1
V gene: TRBV11-3
CDR3 DNA: TGTGCCAGCAGCTTTGGGACAGGGTCGGGCGGGGAGCTGTTTTTT
CDR3 protein: CASSFGTGSGGELFF

J gene: TRBJ2-7
clone size: -
D gene: -
V gene: TRBV11-2
CDR3 DNA: TGTGCCAGCAGCCCCCGGGGGGCGGGGGCTGGCGAGCAGTACTTC
CDR3 protein: CASSPRGAGAGEQYF

J gene: TRBJ1-2
clone size: -
D gene: TRBD1
V gene: TRBV6-5
CDR3 DNA: TGTGCCAGCAGGGGGACAGGGGCCTGGCAGGGAGGCTACACCTTC
CDR3 protein: CASRGTGAWQGGYTF

J gene: TRBJ1-5
clone size: -
D gene: -
V gene: TRBV29-1
CDR3 DNA: TGCAGCGTGGGGGGTGGAAATCAGCCCCAGCATTTT
CDR3 protein: CSVGGGNQPQHF

J gene: TRBJ2-2
clone size: -
D gene: -
V gene: TRBV10-3
CDR3 DNA: TGTGCCATCAGTGAAGGGGGTAAGGCCGGGGAGCTGTTTTTT
CDR3 protein: CAISEGGKAGELFF

J gene: TRBJ2-3
clone size: -
D gene: TRBD2
V gene: TRBV10-1
CDR3 DNA: TGCGCCAGCAGTGAGTCGGTGGGGACTAGCGGCACAGATACGCAGTATTTT
CDR3 protein: CASSESVGTSGTDTQYF

J gene: TRBJ1-3
clone size: once
D gene: -
V gene: TRBV18
CDR3 DNA: TGTGCCAGCTCCCGAGCTAGTGACGCCATATATTTT
CDR3 protein: CASSRASDAIYF

J gene: TRBJ2-2
clone size: -
D gene: TRBD2
V gene: TRBV27
CDR3 DNA: TGTGCCAGCAGTTGGACTAGTTCGAACACCGGGGAGCTGTTTTTT
CDR3 protein: CASSWTSSNTGELFF

J gene: TRBJ2-5
clone size: -
D gene: TRBD2
V gene: TRBV7-7
CDR3 DNA: TGTGCCAGCAGCTTAGCGCGGCAGGGAGGGCAAGAGACCCAGTACTTC
CDR3 protein: CASSLARQGGQETQYF

J gene: TRBJ2-7
clone size: -
D gene: -
V gene: TRBV18
CDR3 DNA: TGTGCCAGCTCACCCCTCGTCGAGCAGTACTTC
CDR3 protein: CASSPLVEQYF

J gene: TRBJ2-3
clone size: once
D gene: -
V gene: TRBV5-1
CDR3 DNA: TGCGCCAGCAGCCGGGACTCTAACACAGATACGCAGTATTTT
CDR3 protein: CASSRDSNTDTQYF

J gene: TRBJ2-3
clone size: -
D gene: TRBD1
V gene: TRBV10-2
CDR3 DNA: TGCGCCAGCAGGGGGACAGGGGTACTAGATACGCAGTATTTT
CDR3 protein: CASRGTGVLDTQYF

J gene: TRBJ1-1
clone size: -
D gene: -
V gene: TRBV14
CDR3 DNA: TGTGCCAGCAGCCAAGAGGGGGGCACTGAAGCTTTCTTT
CDR3 protein: CASSQEGGTEAFF

J gene: TRBJ2-7
clone size: -
D gene: -
V gene: TRBV20-1
CDR3 DNA: TGCAGTGCTCCTTTACGGAGATTC
CDR3 protein: CSAPLRRF

J gene: TRBJ1-1
clone size: -
D gene: -
V gene: TRBV6-1
CDR3 DNA: TGTGCCAGCAGTGAGGGGGCCCGGTGGGTGAACACTGAAGCTTTCTTT
CDR3 protein: CASSEGARWVNTEAFF

J gene: TRBJ2-2
clone size: -
D gene: -
V gene: TRBV5-7
CDR3 DNA: TGTGCCAGCAGCTTGGATTTTCAGATACCCTACACCGGGGAGCTGTTTTTT
CDR3 protein: CASSLDFQIPYTGELFF

J gene: TRBJ1-1
clone size: -
D gene: TRBD1
V gene: TRBV29-1
CDR3 DNA: TGCAGCGTTGAAGTTGGACAGGGGAATGGAGAAGCTTTCTTT
CDR3 protein: CSVEVGQGNGEAFF

J gene: TRBJ2-3
clone size: medium-sized
D gene: -
V gene: TRBV5-1
CDR3 DNA: TGCGCCAGCAGCTTGGGCGGGTATTCTAGCACAGATACGCAGTATTTT
CDR3 protein: CASSLGGYSSTDTQYF

J gene: TRBJ1-4
clone size: once
D gene: TRBD1
V gene: TRBV30
CDR3 DNA: TGTGCCTGGAGCCCCCCCGGGACAGCTAATGAAAAACTGTTTTTT
CDR3 protein: CAWSPPGTANEKLFF

J gene: TRBJ1-2
clone size: -
D gene: -
V gene: TRBV2
CDR3 DNA: TGTGCCAGCAGTGAGGCCGTTCTCTACACCTTC
CDR3 protein: CASSEAVLYTF

J gene: TRBJ1-5
clone size: -
D gene: TRBD1
V gene: TRBV19
CDR3 DNA: TGTGCCAGTAGCCGAGACAGGGTGGTAAGCCAGCCCCAGCATTTT
CDR3 protein: CASSRDRVVSQPQHF

J gene: TRBJ2-5
clone size: -
D gene: TRBD2
V gene: TRBV7-8
CDR3 DNA: TGTGCCAGCAGCTTAGGGACTAGCCGCCCTGGACAAGAGACCCAGTACTTC
CDR3 protein: CASSLGTSRPGQETQYF

J gene: TRBJ2-3
clone size: -
D gene: TRBD2
V gene: TRBV4-2
CDR3 DNA: TGTGCCAGCAGCCCATATTCGCCGACTAGCGCATCAACGCAGTATTTT
CDR3 protein: CASSPYSPTSASTQYF